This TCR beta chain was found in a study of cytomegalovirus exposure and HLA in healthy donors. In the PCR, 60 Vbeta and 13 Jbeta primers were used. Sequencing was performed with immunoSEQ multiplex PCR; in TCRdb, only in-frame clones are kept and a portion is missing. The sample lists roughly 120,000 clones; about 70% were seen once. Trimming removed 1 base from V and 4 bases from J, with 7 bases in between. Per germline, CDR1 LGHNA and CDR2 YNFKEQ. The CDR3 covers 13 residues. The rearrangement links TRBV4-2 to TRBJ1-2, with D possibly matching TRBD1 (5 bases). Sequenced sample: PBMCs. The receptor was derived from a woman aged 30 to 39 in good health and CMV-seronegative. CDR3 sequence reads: CASSQGTGYGYTF. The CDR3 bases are TGTGCCAGCAGCCAAGGAACAGGCTATGGCTACACCTTC.